The 23 T cell receptor beta chains reported below all come from one sample, sequenced in a study of molecular identifiers for immune sequencing clone quantification. TCRdb re-called the PCR reads with MiXCR, one entry per CDR3 protein. This sample yields 90,000 or so distinct CDR3 sequences, of which around 20% are seen a single time; 1% to 1.2% belongs to the top ten. The sequencing input was naive CD8+ T cells from blood, with Jurkat cell RNA spiked in. Subset noted: FACS-sorted CD8+CD4-CCR7+CD45RA+ naive T cells. The receptor set was obtained from a human donor in good health. Some libraries in this study had Jurkat cell RNA spiked in.

The sample holds a few counts of this clonotype. CDR3: CASSLDLANTEAFF. The CDR3 region has the DNA TGTGCCAGCAGCTTGGATTTGGCGAACACTGAAGCTTTCTTT. The chain recombines TRBV11-1 with TRBJ1-1; no clear D gene. CDR3 size: 14 residues. CDR1 is SGHAT, CDR2 FQDESV, per germline (reference sequence). Trimming stripped 3 bases from V and 1 base from J, with 9 bases between.

A few counts support this clonotype. The J gene is TRBJ2-5, the V gene TRBV3-1; D is undetermined. V was trimmed by 5 bases and J by 1 base, leaving 14 bases between them. The CDR3 length is 15 residues. CDR1 and CDR2 (germline): LGHDT, YNNKEL (reference sequence). CDR3 nucleotide sequence: TGTGCCAGCAGCTCCTTACAAAGGGCCCAAGAGACCCAGTACTTC. Encoded protein: CASSSLQRAQETQYF.

Points on this clonotype: A single base separates this from a much larger clone, so it may be a read error. The chain uses TRBV6-2 or TRBV6-3 and TRBJ2-3; D might be TRBD1 (5 bases). CDR3 length: 15 residues. The germline V gene encodes CDR1 MNHEY and CDR2 SVGEGT. CDR3 in amino acids: CASSYTSGYTDMQYF. For the CDR3, the DNA is TGTGCCAGCAGTTATACTTCAGGGTACACAGATATGCAGTATTTT.

The rearrangement uses TRBV4-3 and TRBJ1-3; D possibly corresponds to TRBD1 (5 bases). The CDR3 runs 17 residues. Germline lookup yields CDR1 LGHNA and CDR2 YSLEER. V was shortened by 0 bases and J by 2 bases, with 14 bases between the two germline ends. DNA of the CDR3: TGCGCCAGCAGCCAAGATCTCTGGGGGTTAACTGGAAACACCATATATTTT. Its translation: CASSQDLWGLTGNTIYF.

The table lists this clonotype with a few counts. The chain joins TRBV24-1 to TRBJ1-1; no definite D call. V shed 4 bases and J shed 1 base, with 6 bases lying between them. Germline V gene sequence: CDR1 KGHDR, CDR2 SFDVKD. The CDR3 is 13 amino acids. The CDR3 bases are TGTGCCACCAGTGACGGACGGAACACTGAAGCTTTCTTT. Protein: CATSDGRNTEAFF.

This clonotype was recorded at least ten times. The V call is TRBV29-1, the J call TRBJ2-3; TRBD1 might be the D (5 bases). CDR1 and CDR2 from the germline V gene are SQVTM and ANQGSEA. Between the trimmed V and J ends, which lost 0 bases and 7 bases, there was a span of 14 bases. The CDR3 spans 14 residues. The CDR3 coding sequence is TGCAGCGTTGAAGACAGGGAAGTAGTGAATACGCAGTATTTT. Protein: CSVEDREVVNTQYF.

This clonotype was counted only a few times. The V gene is TRBV6-6, the J gene TRBJ1-5; D is unclear. Trimming shortened V by 2 bases and J by 0 bases, and 14 bases separated the two germline ends. Germline V CDR1 and CDR2: MNHNY, SVGAGI (reference sequence). The CDR3 loop spans 17 amino acids. CDR3 nucleotide sequence: TGTGCCAGCAGTTACGATCGTAAAGACATTAGCAATCAGCCCCAGCATTTT. Translated, it gives CASSYDRKDISNQPQHF.

As regards this clonotype: Possible read error: a much larger clone is one base away. The gene calls are TRBV28 and TRBJ2-7, with a possible D match to TRBD2 (6 bases). There are 15 residues in the CDR3. Germline V gene data show CDR1 as MDHEN and CDR2 as SYDVKM. The CDR3 here is CASSHRDFHPYGQYF. DNA for the CDR3: TGTGCCAGCAGTCACCGGGACTTCCATCCCTACGGGCAGTACTTC. The variable domain in full, completed from reference TRBV28 and TRBJ2-7, reads DVKVTQSSRYLVKRTGEKVFLECVQDMDHENMFWYRQDPGLGLRLIYFSYDVKMKEKGDIPEGYSVSREKKERFSLILESASTNQTSMYLCASSHRDFHPYGQYFGPGTRLTVT.

This clonotype has more than one count but fewer than ten. The rearrangement joins TRBV7-6 to TRBJ1-6, with D hard to call. From germline, CDR1 is SGHVS and CDR2 FNYEAQ. This CDR3 comprises 12 residues. Trimming removed 5 bases at V and 9 bases at J, with 8 bases between. The CDR3 spells CASSLIGSPLHF. The DNA for the CDR3 is TGTGCCAGCAGCCTAATTGGTTCACCCCTCCACTTT.

With respect to this clonotype: This may come from a read error, since a much larger clone is one base off. This chain uses TRBV20-1 with TRBJ1-1, with D unclear. CDR3 length: 9 amino acids. Looked up from germline, CDR1 is DFQATT and CDR2 is SNEGSKA (reference sequence). This chain's CDR3 is CSPGTEASF. CDR3 DNA sequence: TGCAGCCCGGGCACTGAAGCTTCCTTT.

The chain couples TRBV5-1 to TRBJ2-7; 7 positions agree with TRBD1. J lost 2 bases, V lost 6 bases, and 8 bases had no gene match. Germline V gives CDR1 SGHRS, CDR2 YFSETQ. The CDR3 loop spans 14 amino acids. CDR3 protein: CASNTSTGTYEQYF. The CDR3 DNA reads TGCGCCAGCAACACCTCGACAGGGACCTACGAGCAGTACTTC. The variable domain in full, with the rest retrieved from reference TRBV5-1 and TRBJ2-7, is KAGVTQTPRYLIKTRGQQVTLSCSPISGHRSVSWYQQTPGQGLQFLFEYFSETQRNKGNFPGRFSGRQFSNSRSEMNVSTLELGDSALYLCASNTSTGTYEQYFGPGTRLTVT.

With regard to this clonotype: This could be a read error, since a much larger clone is one nucleotide away. As the CDR3 is not closed by the conserved phenylalanine or tryptophan, this likely results from a read error. The chain uses TRBV6-5 and TRBJ1-2, with 8 positions matching TRBD1. The trim removed 7 bases at V and 6 bases at J, leaving 10 bases unmatched. Per the germline V gene, CDR1 is MNHEY and CDR2 is SVGAGI. CDR3 length: 14 amino acids. This chain's CDR3 is CASTQTPGGHGYTS. DNA of the CDR3: TGTGCCAGCACCCAAACTCCAGGGGGCCATGGCTACACCTCC.

This clonotype has ten or more counts. The CDR3 DNA reads as TGTGCCAGCAGCTTAGTTTTTAACCCGGGACTGCTGTACAATGAGCAGTTCTTC. It is translated as CASSLVFNPGLLYNEQFF. The gene calls are TRBV7-6 and TRBJ2-1, with a tentative D call TRBD2 (6 bases). This CDR3 is built from 18 residues. V lost 1 base to trimming and J lost 4 bases, with 20 bases between them. The germline V gene encodes CDR1 SGHVS and CDR2 FNYEAQ. Together with reference TRBV7-6 and TRBJ2-1, the CDR3 gives the full variable domain: GAGVSQSPRYKVTKRGQDVALRCDPISGHVSLYWYRQALGQGPEFLTYFNYEAQQDKSGLPNDRFSAERPEGSISTLTIQRTEQRDSAMYRCASSLVFNPGLLYNEQFFGPGTRLTVL.

The table lists this clonotype with many counts. This rearrangement joins TRBV12-3 or TRBV12-4 to TRBJ1-2; the D gene is possibly TRBD1 (6 bases). This CDR3 has 14 amino acids. With 3 bases removed from V and 5 bases from J, the gap between germline ends came to 13 bases. CDR3 nucleotides: TGTGCCAGCAGTTTCCCAGGGGCAGAGTATGGCTACACCTTC. Residues: CASSFPGAEYGYTF.

This clonotype occurred a few times. A junction end diverges from the germline sequence, so it may reflect a read error. This rearrangement joins TRBV6-5 to TRBJ2-7, with D perhaps matching TRBD1 or TRBD2 (5 bases each). This CDR3 contains 13 residues. The V gene's germline CDR1 is MNHEY and CDR2 SVGAGI. The CDR3, as DNA: TGTGCCTGCAGTTACGGTTGGGGGTACGAGCAGTACTTC. Protein product: CACSYGWGYEQYF.

This clonotype was counted a few times. This chain connects TRBV11-3 to TRBJ2-3; 13 bases are shared with TRBD2. The V and J ends lost 5 bases and 2 bases, in that order; junction bases with no gene match: 7. The germline gives CDR1 SGHNT, CDR2 YENEEA. The CDR3 spans 17 residues. The CDR3 sequence is CASSPGTSGELTDTQYF. DNA for the CDR3: TGTGCCAGCAGCCCAGGGACTAGCGGGGAACTCACAGATACGCAGTATTTT.

This clonotype was recorded many times. The gene calls are TRBV29-1 and TRBJ2-5; the D gene is possibly TRBD1 (6 bases). Looked up from germline, CDR1 is SQVTM and CDR2 is ANQGSEA. V was pared by 3 bases and J by 5 bases, with 16 bases between. This CDR3 has 14 amino acids. The CDR3 region is CSVDGVSGVETQYF. CDR3 in DNA: TGCAGCGTTGATGGGGTATCAGGGGTGGAGACCCAGTACTTC.

The chain combines TRBV13 with TRBJ2-4; unclear D gene. Trimming cost V 3 bases and J 1 base, with 7 bases left between them. CDR3 length equals 14 residues. CDR1 and CDR2 from the germline V gene are PRHDT and FYEKMQ (reference sequence). The chain's CDR3 is CASSFPEAKNIQYF. The CDR3 coding sequence is TGTGCCAGCAGCTTCCCCGAGGCCAAAAACATTCAGTACTTC.

V is TRBV7-9 and J is TRBJ2-1; D remains ambiguous. The germline gives CDR1 SEHNR, CDR2 FQNEAQ (reference sequence). CDR3 length equals 12 residues. Trimming removed 7 bases from V and 6 bases from J, with 10 bases in between. CDR3 nucleotide sequence: TGTGCCAGCACTCCCGAGCCCAATGAGCAGTTCTTC. This sequence encodes CASTPEPNEQFF.

There are a few counts of this clonotype. A read error is likely, as this CDR3 ends without the conserved phenylalanine or tryptophan. The chain recombines TRBV7-7 with TRBJ2-5, with TRBD1 identical over 7 bases. This CDR3 has 16 amino acids. Germline CDR1 is SSHAT and CDR2 is FNYEAQ (reference sequence). CDR3 in amino acids: CASSLGGSGLQETQYS. CDR3 sequence (DNA): TGTGCTAGCAGCTTAGGGGGCTCCGGACTTCAAGAGACCCAGTACTCC.

The V and J genes are TRBV12-3 or TRBV12-4 and TRBJ2-3, with D unresolved. The ends were cut back, 5 bases at V and 6 bases at J, with 9 bases in the middle. This CDR3 is 12 amino acids long. The CDR3 here is CASSPNWDTQYF. CDR3 coding DNA: TGTGCCAGCAGTCCCAATTGGGATACGCAGTATTTT.

Regarding this clonotype: A single base separates this from a much larger clone, so it may be a read error. The V and J genes are TRBV24-1 and TRBJ2-7; possibly TRBD1 or TRBD2 for D (5 bases each). Germline V gene data show CDR1 as KGHDR and CDR2 as SFDVKD. CDR3 length: 14 amino acids. The V gene lost 5 bases and the J gene lost 2 bases, with 12 bases spanning the gap. CDR3: CATSASGRAYEQYF. DNA for the CDR3: TGTGCCACCAGTGCTTCGGGACGGGCCTACGAGCAGTACTTC.

This clonotype was observed a handful of times. The rearrangement uses TRBV6-2 or TRBV6-3 and TRBJ2-7; D is ambiguous. Trimming took 2 bases from V and 3 from J, leaving 8 bases between them. From germline, CDR1 is MNHEY and CDR2 SVGEGT. The length of the CDR3 is 13 residues. The CDR3 bases are TGTGCCAGCAGTTACCTAACTTACTACGAGCAGTACTTC. Residues: CASSYLTYYEQYF.